Sequencing of this TCR beta chain was carried out in a study of graft-versus-host responses after intestinal transplantation. Study in general: Anti-thymocyte globulin induction was given to all recipients, followed by tacrolimus and steroids for around three years.

Germline V gene data show CDR1 as SGHKS and CDR2 as YYEKEE (reference sequence). The CDR3 contains 15 residues. Trimming took off 3 bases at V and 0 bases at J, with 10 bases between the two ends. Here immunoSEQ multiplex PCR was the method, and the copy in TCRdb shows in-frame clones only, minus some. Among about 99,000 clones, more than 75% were seen once, and the ten largest hold 0.7% to 0.9%. For this clone: Antigen specificity is unknown.

This rearrangement joins TRBV5-5 to TRBJ1-3; D is unclear. This sequence originates from a human donor who received an intestinal transplant. This specimen consisted of unstimulated CD4+ T cells sorted from spleen or lymph node cells, obtained before intestinal transplant. This CDR3 reads CASSSTERSGNTIYF. The CDR3 region has the DNA TGTGCCAGCAGCTCCACAGAACGCTCTGGAAACACCATATATTTT.